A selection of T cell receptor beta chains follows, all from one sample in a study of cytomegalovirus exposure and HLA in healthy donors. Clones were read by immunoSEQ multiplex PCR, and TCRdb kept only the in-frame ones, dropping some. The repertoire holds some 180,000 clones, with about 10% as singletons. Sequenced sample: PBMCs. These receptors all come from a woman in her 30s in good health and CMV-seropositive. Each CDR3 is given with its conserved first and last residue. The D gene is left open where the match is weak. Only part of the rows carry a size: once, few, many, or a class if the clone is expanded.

CASSPGRGNQPQHF | TGTGCCAGCTCACCAGGGAGGGGCAATCAGCCCCAGCATTTT | TRBJ1-5 | - | 14 | TRBV18 | -
CASSLRQSSYNEQFF | TGTGCCAGCAGCCTACGACAGAGCTCCTACAATGAGCAGTTCTTC | TRBJ2-1 | - | 15 | TRBV7-2 | -
CASSPTSGSYNEQFF | TGTGCCAGCTCACCCACTAGCGGGAGCTACAATGAGCAGTTCTTC | TRBJ2-1 | TRBD2 | 15 | TRBV18 | -
CAGSSGTGGNTEAFF | TGTGCCGGCAGCTCGGGGACAGGGGGCAACACTGAAGCTTTCTTT | TRBJ1-1 | TRBD1 | 15 | TRBV7-9 | few
CASSTLAGPYNEQFF | TGTGCCAGTAGTACACTAGCGGGACCATACAATGAGCAGTTCTTC | TRBJ2-1 | TRBD2 | 15 | TRBV19 | few
CASSTTGIHQPQHF | TGTGCCAGCAGTACGACAGGGATCCATCAGCCCCAGCATTTT | TRBJ1-5 | TRBD1 | 14 | TRBV27 | few
CASSLGGRRETQYF | TGTGCCAGCAGCTTAGGTGGGAGAAGGGAGACCCAGTACTTC | TRBJ2-5 | - | 14 | TRBV7-9 | few
CASSLWASLATGELFF | TGTGCCAGCAGCTTATGGGCATCATTGGCCACCGGGGAGCTGTTTTTT | TRBJ2-2 | - | 16 | TRBV11-2 | -
CASSLVTQGAGNTIYF | TGTGCCAGCAGCTTAGTGACTCAGGGGGCTGGAAACACCATATATTTT | TRBJ1-3 | TRBD1 | 16 | TRBV7-8 | -
CASSYERVGNQPQHF | TGTGCCAGCAGTTACGAACGGGTAGGCAATCAGCCCCAGCATTTT | TRBJ1-5 | - | 15 | TRBV6-5 | -
CASSSLQGARNQPQHF | TGTGCCAGTAGTTCCCTCCAGGGGGCGCGCAATCAGCCCCAGCATTTT | TRBJ1-5 | TRBD1 | 16 | TRBV19 | -
CAWSPTGFQPQHF | TGTGCCTGGAGTCCGACAGGGTTTCAGCCCCAGCATTTT | TRBJ1-5 | TRBD1 | 13 | TRBV30 | few
CASSSRGPPDTQYF | TGTGCCAGCAGCTCCAGGGGCCCCCCAGATACGCAGTATTTT | TRBJ2-3 | - | 14 | TRBV7-8 | few
CASSSSRGTDTQYF | TGTGCCAGCAGCTCATCCCGGGGGACAGATACGCAGTATTTT | TRBJ2-3 | - | 14 | TRBV7-9 | few
CASWSPGLSYEQYF | TGTGCCAGTTGGTCTCCAGGACTCTCCTACGAGCAGTACTTC | TRBJ2-7 | - | 14 | TRBV27 | few
CASSLGGTGRGNIQYF | TGTGCCAGCAGCTTAGGGGGGACAGGGAGAGGAAACATTCAGTACTTC | TRBJ2-4 | TRBD1 | 16 | TRBV13 | few
CASSLRTGLNNEKLFF | TGTGCCAGCAGTCTTAGGACAGGGCTGAATAATGAAAAACTGTTTTTT | TRBJ1-4 | TRBD1 | 16 | TRBV27 | few
CASSESGRNQPQHF | TGTGCCAGCAGTGAAAGTGGGCGCAATCAGCCCCAGCATTTT | TRBJ1-5 | - | 14 | TRBV2 | -
CASRGTGRGTEAFF | TGTGCCAGCAGGGGCACAGGAAGGGGAACTGAAGCTTTCTTT | TRBJ1-1 | - | 14 | TRBV7-9 | -
CAIRTGLAGEGDTQYF | TGTGCCATCCGCACGGGACTAGCGGGAGAAGGAGATACGCAGTATTTT | TRBJ2-3 | TRBD2 | 16 | TRBV10-3 | -
CASRGLTYEQYF | TGTGCCAGCAGGGGACTCACCTACGAGCAGTACTTC | TRBJ2-7 | - | 12 | TRBV6-1 | few
CASARGQQETQYF | TGTGCTAGTGCGCGAGGACAGCAAGAGACCCAGTACTTC | TRBJ2-5 | - | 13 | TRBV12-5 | few
CASSSGRKQYF | TGTGCCAGCAGTAGCGGTCGTAAGCAGTACTTC | TRBJ2-7 | - | 11 | TRBV27 | few
CASTLGQESYGYTF | TGTGCCAGCACCCTCGGACAGGAAAGCTATGGCTACACCTTC | TRBJ1-2 | TRBD1 | 14 | TRBV5-4 | -
CASRGGTEAFF | TGCGCCAGCAGGGGGGGGACTGAAGCTTTCTTT | TRBJ1-1 | - | 11 | TRBV5-1 | few
CASSLAGTRSEQYF | TGTGCCAGCAGCTTAGCGGGGACTAGAAGCGAGCAGTACTTC | TRBJ2-7 | TRBD2 | 14 | TRBV7-9 | few
CAWSSGRGDEQFF | TGTGCCTGGAGTAGCGGGAGAGGTGATGAGCAGTTCTTC | TRBJ2-1 | TRBD2 | 13 | TRBV30 | -
CASSISGGPLYEQYF | TGTGCCAGCAGTATCTCCGGGGGGCCTCTCTACGAGCAGTACTTC | TRBJ2-7 | - | 15 | TRBV27 | few
CASSGQGRSNQPQHF | TGTGCCAGCAGTGGTCAGGGGCGAAGCAATCAGCCCCAGCATTTT | TRBJ1-5 | - | 15 | TRBV6-1 | few
CASSLVGRHFLLTGELFF | TGTGCCAGCAGCTTAGTTGGTAGACACTTTTTGTTGACCGGGGAGCTGTTTTTT | TRBJ2-2 | - | 18 | TRBV7-9 | few
CASSLEDSQRGTQYF | TGCGCCAGCAGCCTGGAGGACAGCCAGCGGGGGACCCAGTACTTC | TRBJ2-5 | - | 15 | TRBV5-1 | few
CASNDRGGETQYF | TGTGCCAGCAACGACCGGGGTGGTGAGACCCAGTACTTC | TRBJ2-5 | - | 13 | TRBV9 | few
CASTMGGVGQETQYF | TGCGCCAGCACTATGGGAGGGGTGGGTCAAGAGACCCAGTACTTC | TRBJ2-5 | TRBD2 | 15 | TRBV5-1 | -
CALQASSTDTQYF | TGTGCCTTACAGGCATCTAGCACAGATACGCAGTATTTT | TRBJ2-3 | - | 13 | TRBV6-6 | few
CASRRDNYGYTF | TGTGCCAGCAGACGGGATAACTATGGCTACACCTTC | TRBJ1-2 | - | 12 | TRBV2 | few
CASSLLTGSSSYNEQFF | TGTGCCAGCAGCTTACTGACTGGCTCCAGCTCCTACAATGAGCAGTTCTTC | TRBJ2-1 | - | 17 | TRBV13 | once
CASSERDSSYEQYF | TGTGCCAGCAGTGAAAGGGACTCTTCCTACGAGCAGTACTTC | TRBJ2-7 | - | 14 | TRBV6-1 | -
CASSRASSNSGNTIYF | TGCGCCAGCAGCCGGGCTAGCTCCAACTCTGGAAACACCATATATTTT | TRBJ1-3 | - | 16 | TRBV5-1 | few
CASSSRSTWDEQFF | TGCGCCAGCAGCTCTCGGAGTACTTGGGATGAGCAGTTCTTC | TRBJ2-1 | - | 14 | TRBV5-1 | few
CASSYTRTSAKNIQYF | TGTGCCAGCAGTTATACACGTACGTCAGCCAAAAACATTCAGTACTTC | TRBJ2-4 | - | 16 | TRBV6-5 | -
CASSLDTITGELFF | TGCGCCAGCAGCTTGGACACCATCACCGGGGAGCTGTTTTTT | TRBJ2-2 | - | 14 | TRBV5-1 | few
CASSKATDRGRYEQYF | TGTGCCAGCAGCAAAGCAACGGACAGGGGACGATACGAGCAGTACTTC | TRBJ2-7 | - | 16 | TRBV21-1 | -
CASSLEVAGGTGELFF | TGTGCCAGCAGCTTGGAAGTAGCGGGAGGTACCGGGGAGCTGTTTTTT | TRBJ2-2 | TRBD2 | 16 | TRBV5-5 | few
CASSLVSPGWREGQPQHF | TGTGCCAGCAGCTTAGTATCCCCAGGGTGGAGGGAGGGGCAGCCCCAGCATTTT | TRBJ1-5 | - | 18 | TRBV7-2 | few
CASSVGGTGGIRTGELFF | TGTGCCAGCAGCGTAGGTGGGACAGGGGGAATTAGGACCGGGGAGCTGTTTTTT | TRBJ2-2 | TRBD1 | 18 | TRBV9 | few
CASSDYRDGEQFF | TGCGCCAGCAGTGATTACAGGGACGGTGAGCAGTTCTTC | TRBJ2-1 | - | 13 | TRBV10-1 | -
CASSQVSEYSGNTIYF | TGCGCCAGCAGCCAAGTTAGCGAATACTCTGGAAACACCATATATTTT | TRBJ1-3 | - | 16 | TRBV4-1 | -
CASSQAWGDTGELFF | TGCGCCAGCAGCCAAGCGTGGGGCGACACCGGGGAGCTGTTTTTT | TRBJ2-2 | - | 15 | TRBV4-1 | -
CASSLTAGTGNTIYF | TGTGCCAGCAGTCTGACAGCAGGGACTGGAAACACCATATATTTT | TRBJ1-3 | - | 15 | TRBV5-5 | few
CASSLAVGGNYGYTF | TGCGCCAGCAGCTTGGCCGTAGGGGGCAACTATGGCTACACCTTC | TRBJ1-2 | TRBD1 | 15 | TRBV5-1 | -